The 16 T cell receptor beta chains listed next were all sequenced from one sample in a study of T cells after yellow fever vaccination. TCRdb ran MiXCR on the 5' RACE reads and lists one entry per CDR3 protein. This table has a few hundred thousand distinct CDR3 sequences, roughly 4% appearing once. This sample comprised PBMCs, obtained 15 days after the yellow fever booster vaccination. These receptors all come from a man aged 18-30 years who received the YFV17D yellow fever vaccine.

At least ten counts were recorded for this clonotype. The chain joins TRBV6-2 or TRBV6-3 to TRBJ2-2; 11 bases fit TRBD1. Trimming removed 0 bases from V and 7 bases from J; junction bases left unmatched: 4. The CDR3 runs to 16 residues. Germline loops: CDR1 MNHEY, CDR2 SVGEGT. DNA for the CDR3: TGTGCCAGCAGTTACTCGGGACAGGGGGTACTCGGGGAGCTGTTTTTT. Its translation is CASSYSGQGVLGELFF.

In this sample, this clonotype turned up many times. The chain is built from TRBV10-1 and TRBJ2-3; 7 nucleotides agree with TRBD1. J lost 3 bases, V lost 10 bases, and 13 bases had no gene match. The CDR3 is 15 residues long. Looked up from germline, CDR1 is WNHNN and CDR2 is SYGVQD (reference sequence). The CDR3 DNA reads TGCGCCATCCCCAAACCAGGGGGTGGGACAGATACGCAGTATTTT. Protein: CAIPKPGGGTDTQYF.

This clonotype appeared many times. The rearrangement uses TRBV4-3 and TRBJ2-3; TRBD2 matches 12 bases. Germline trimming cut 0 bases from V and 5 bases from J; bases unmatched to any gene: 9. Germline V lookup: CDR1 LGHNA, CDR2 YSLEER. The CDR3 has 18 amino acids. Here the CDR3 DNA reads TGCGCCAGCAGCCAAGATAATATCGGACTAGCGGGGAGAGATACGCAGTATTTT. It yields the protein CASSQDNIGLAGRDTQYF.

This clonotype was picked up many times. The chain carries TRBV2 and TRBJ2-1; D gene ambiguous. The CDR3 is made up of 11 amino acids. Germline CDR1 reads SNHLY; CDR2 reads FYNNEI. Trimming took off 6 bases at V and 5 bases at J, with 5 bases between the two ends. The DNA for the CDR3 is TGTGCCAGCAGGATGAACAATGAGCAGTTCTTC. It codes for CASRMNNEQFF.

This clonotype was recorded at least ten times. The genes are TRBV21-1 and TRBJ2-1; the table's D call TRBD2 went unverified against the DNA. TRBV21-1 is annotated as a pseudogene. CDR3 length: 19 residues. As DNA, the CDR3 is TGTGCCAGCAGCAGTTTAGGGACTAGCGGGGGTGTGCGGTACAATGAGCAGTTCTTC. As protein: CASSSLGTSGGVRYNEQFF.

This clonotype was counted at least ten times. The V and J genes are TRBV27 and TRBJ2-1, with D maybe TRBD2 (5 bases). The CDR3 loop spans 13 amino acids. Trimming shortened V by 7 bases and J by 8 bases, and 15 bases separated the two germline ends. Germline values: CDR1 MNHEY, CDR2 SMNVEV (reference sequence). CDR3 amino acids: CASNPQAGDEQFF. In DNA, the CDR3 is TGTGCCAGCAACCCTCAGGCGGGTGATGAGCAGTTCTTC.

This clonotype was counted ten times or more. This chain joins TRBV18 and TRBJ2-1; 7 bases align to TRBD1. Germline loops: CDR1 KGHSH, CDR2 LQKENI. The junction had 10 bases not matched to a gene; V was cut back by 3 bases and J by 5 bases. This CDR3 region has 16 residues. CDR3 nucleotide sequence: TGTGCCAGCTCACCCCTGCTCGGACAGGAGAACAATGAGCAGTTCTTC. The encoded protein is CASSPLLGQENNEQFF.

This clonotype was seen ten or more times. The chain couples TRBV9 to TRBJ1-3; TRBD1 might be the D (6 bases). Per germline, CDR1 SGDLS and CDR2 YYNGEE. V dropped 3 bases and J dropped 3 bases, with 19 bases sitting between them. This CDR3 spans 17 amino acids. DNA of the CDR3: TGTGCCAGCAGCGAAGGGGGGGGACGCGATATTGGAAACACCATATATTTT. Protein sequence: CASSEGGGRDIGNTIYF.

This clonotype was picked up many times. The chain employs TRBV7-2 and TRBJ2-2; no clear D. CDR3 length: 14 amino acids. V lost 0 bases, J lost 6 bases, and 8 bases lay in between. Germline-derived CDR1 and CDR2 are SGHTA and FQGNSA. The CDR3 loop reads CASSLAYSPGELFF. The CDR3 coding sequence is TGTGCCAGCAGCTTAGCGTATAGCCCCGGGGAGCTGTTTTTT.

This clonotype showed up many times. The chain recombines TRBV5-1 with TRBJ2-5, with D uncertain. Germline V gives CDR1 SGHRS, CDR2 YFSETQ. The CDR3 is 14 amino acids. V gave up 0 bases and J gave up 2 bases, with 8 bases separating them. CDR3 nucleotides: TGCGCCAGCAGCTTGGGGCACCAACAAGAGACCCAGTACTTC. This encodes CASSLGHQQETQYF.

CDR3: CASSISGSNQPQHF. CDR3 bases: TGTGCCAGTAGTATTTCAGGTAGCAATCAGCCCCAGCATTTT. The chain employs TRBV19 and TRBJ1-5, with D hard to call. The V end lost 3 bases, the J end lost 0 bases, and 6 bases lay between the germline ends. Germline V CDR1 and CDR2: LNHDA, SQIVND (reference sequence). The CDR3 extends over 14 amino acids.

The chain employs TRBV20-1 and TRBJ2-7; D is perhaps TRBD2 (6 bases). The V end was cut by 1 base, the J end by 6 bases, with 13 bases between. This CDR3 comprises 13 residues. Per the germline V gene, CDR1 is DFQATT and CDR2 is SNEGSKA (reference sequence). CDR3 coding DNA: TGCAGTGCTAGAGGCCCGGGAGTACTCGAGCAGTACTTC. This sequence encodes CSARGPGVLEQYF.

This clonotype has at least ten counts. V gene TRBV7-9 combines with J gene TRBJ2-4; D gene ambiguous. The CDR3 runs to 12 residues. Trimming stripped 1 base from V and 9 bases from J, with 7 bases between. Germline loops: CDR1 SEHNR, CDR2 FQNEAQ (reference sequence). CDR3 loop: CASSLDNAIQYF. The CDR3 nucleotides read TGTGCCAGCAGCTTAGACAATGCCATTCAGTACTTC.

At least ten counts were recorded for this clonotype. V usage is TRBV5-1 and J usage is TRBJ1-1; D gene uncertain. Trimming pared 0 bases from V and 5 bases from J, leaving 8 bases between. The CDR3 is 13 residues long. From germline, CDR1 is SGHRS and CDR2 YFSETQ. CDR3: CASSLAVRTEAFF. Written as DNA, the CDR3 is TGCGCCAGCAGCTTGGCGGTGCGGACTGAAGCTTTCTTT.

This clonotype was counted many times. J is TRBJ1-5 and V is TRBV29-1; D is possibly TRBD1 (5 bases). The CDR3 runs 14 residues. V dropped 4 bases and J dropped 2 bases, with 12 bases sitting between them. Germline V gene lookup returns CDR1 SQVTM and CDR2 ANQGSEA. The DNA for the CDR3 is TGCAGCGTTGCCAGGGACGAAGGCAATCAGCCCCAGCATTTT. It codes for CSVARDEGNQPQHF.

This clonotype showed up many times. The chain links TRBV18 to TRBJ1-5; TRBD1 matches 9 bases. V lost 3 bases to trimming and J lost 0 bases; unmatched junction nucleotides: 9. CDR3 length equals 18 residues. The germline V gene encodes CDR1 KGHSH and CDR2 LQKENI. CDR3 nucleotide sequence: TGTGCCAGCTCACCCATCGGGACAGGGCTATATAGCAATCAGCCCCAGCATTTT. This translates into CASSPIGTGLYSNQPQHF. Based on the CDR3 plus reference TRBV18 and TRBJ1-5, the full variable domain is NAGVMQNPRHLVRRRGQEARLRCSPMKGHSHVYWYRQLPEEGLKFMVYLQKENIIDESGMPKERFSAEFPKEGPSILRIQQVVRGDSAAYFCASSPIGTGLYSNQPQHFGDGTRLSIL.